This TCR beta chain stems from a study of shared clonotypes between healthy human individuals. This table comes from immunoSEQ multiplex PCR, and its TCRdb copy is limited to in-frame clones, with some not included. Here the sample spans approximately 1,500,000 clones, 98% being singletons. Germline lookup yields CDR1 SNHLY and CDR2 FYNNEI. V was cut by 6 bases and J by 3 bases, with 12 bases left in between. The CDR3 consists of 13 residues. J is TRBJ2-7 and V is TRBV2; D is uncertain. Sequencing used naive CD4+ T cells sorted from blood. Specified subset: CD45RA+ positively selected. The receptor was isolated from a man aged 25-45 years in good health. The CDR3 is CASRFGSNYEQYF. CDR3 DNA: TGTGCCAGCAGGTTTGGCTCCAACTACGAGCAGTACTTC.